Ten or more counts support the clone carrying this T cell receptor beta chain. This entry comes from a study of T cells in Graves' hyperthyroidism and ophthalmopathy. Study in general: Staff took peripheral blood when the initial diagnosis was made, before any treatment began.

CDR3 length equals 14 residues. V dropped 3 bases and J dropped 5; count of bases not matched to a gene: 3. Germline CDR1 reads SNHLY; CDR2 reads FYNNEI. TCR beta CDR3 sequences were amplified from RNA transcripts. RT-PCR in the first round (using the HTBI primer set) targeted the TCR CDR3. TCRdb used MiXCR to reprocess the multiplex PCR reads, holding one entry per CDR3 protein. The data hold fewer than 250,000 distinct CDR3 sequences, with 17% observed a single time. The genes are TRBV2 and TRBJ2-7, with 11 bases lining up with TRBD2. The sequence was collected from a man aged 50 or older with Graves' hyperthyroidism. Sequenced: blood. CDR3 bases: TGTGCCAGCAGTGAGTTACTAGCGGGAGACGAGCAGTACTTC. This sequence encodes CASSELLAGDEQYF.